This TCR beta chain comes out of a study of blood T cell repertoires in COVID-19 (dated by TCRdb to between 2020 and 2021). At the level of the whole study: Samples from collaborators originated in the United States, Italy and Spain and spanned both the acute and convalescent phases of COVID-19. The samples were drawn from the first 160 participants of the ongoing ImmuneRACE study and from roughly 1,300 subjects provided by 6 global collaborators. The material from the prospective study consisted of cDNA or gDNA derived from T cells, B-cell-depleted T cells, or PBMCs. Sample metadata almost always included a de-identified subject ID, COVID-19 status, age in years and sex. HLA class I and class II types, where available, came from metadata supplied by the sample provider rather than from assay-based typing. The repertoires were released in a freely available public database meant as a resource for research on the immune response to SARS-CoV-2. The dataset comprised deeply sampled blood TCRbeta repertoires from subjects exposed to, actively infected with, or recovered from COVID-19.

Notes on this clone: This clone's antigen is unknown. Base qualities were left out, and no much larger clone turns up one base away.

TCRbeta CDR3 regions were amplified from genomic DNA using the immunoSEQ Assay, a bias-controlled multiplex PCR. Concerning the study's data processing: Within the assay, amplification of reference gene primers was used to estimate how many nucleated cells each sample contained. To quantify the absolute abundance of each unique TCRbeta CDR3 rearrangement, sequence reads were collapsed and filtered. For each sample, productive Simpson clonality was calculated as the square root of Simpson's diversity index across productive rearrangements. TCRdb limited this immuneACCESS table to in-frame rearrangements with V and J called. A share of clones is missing; checked studies link under half to unresolved V genes, and the rest is unexplained. V and J calls and clone size are as listed in that table; D and trimming were resolved from the DNA. A total of 150,000 or so clones appear in this sample, around 78% of them only once. In total, the top ten clones hold around 1.5% of the sample.

Whole blood was collected in K2EDTA tubes by collaborating institutions according to the institutions' own protocols. For TCRbeta analysis, collaborator samples were shipped as frozen whole blood, as isolated PBMCs, or as DNA extracted from either sample type. Overall results and qualifications from the work: How much clinical and demographic metadata was included differed by source and by participant, and the metadata was provided uncurated.

CDR3 length: 16 amino acids, cysteine to phenylalanine. This entry keeps only the CDR3 DNA: 48 bases, framed from base 1. V is cut back by 4 bases and J by 0 bases, with 9 bases in the junction unmatched. The germline V gene yields SGDLS for CDR1 and YYNGEE for CDR2. The chain joins TRBV9 to TRBJ2-5, with 7 bases in between that match TRBD1. The clonotype comes from an older man with acute or convalescent COVID-19. Sequences were obtained from peripheral blood. The DNA reads TGTGCCAGCAGCCCCCGACAGGGCCTGTACCAAGAGACCCAGTACTTC. This translates into CASSPRQGLYQETQYF.